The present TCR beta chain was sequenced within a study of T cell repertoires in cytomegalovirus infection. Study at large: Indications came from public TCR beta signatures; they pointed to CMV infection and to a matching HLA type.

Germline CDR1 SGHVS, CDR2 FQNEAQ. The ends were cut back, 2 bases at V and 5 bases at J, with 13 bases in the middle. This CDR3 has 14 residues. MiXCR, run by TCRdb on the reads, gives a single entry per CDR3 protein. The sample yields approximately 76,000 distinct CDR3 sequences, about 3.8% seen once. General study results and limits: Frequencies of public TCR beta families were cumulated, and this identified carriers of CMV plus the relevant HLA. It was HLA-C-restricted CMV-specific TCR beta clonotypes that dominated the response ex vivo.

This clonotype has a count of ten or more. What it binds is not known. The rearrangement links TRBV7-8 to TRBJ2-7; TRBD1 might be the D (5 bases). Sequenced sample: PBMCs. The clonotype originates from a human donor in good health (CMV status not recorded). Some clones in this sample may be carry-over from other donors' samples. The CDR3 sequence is CASSLSGSGHEQYF. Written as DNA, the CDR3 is TGTGCCAGCAGCTTATCAGGGTCCGGGCACGAGCAGTACTTC.